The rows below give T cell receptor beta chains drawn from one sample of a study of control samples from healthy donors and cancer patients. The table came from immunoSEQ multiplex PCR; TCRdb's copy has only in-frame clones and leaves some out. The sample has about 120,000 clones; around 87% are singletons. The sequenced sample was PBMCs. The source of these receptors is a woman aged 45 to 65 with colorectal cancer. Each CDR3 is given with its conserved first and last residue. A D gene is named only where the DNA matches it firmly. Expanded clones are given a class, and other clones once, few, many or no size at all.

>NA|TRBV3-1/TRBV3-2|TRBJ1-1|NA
TGTGCCAGCAGCCAAGATAGGAACACTGAAGCTTTCTTT
CASSQDRNTEAFF
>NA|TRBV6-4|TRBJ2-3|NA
TGTGCCAGCAGCCAGACCGGAGATACGCAGTATTTT
CASSQTGDTQYF
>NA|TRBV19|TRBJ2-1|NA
TGTGCCAGTAGGACTCGACCTGGGAATGAGCAGTTCTTC
CASRTRPGNEQFF
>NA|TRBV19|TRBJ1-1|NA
TGTGCCAGTAGTATAGAGCAGGGAGTCGTCGCTGAAGCTTTCTTT
CASSIEQGVVAEAFF
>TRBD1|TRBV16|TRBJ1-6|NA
TGTGCCAGCAGCCCTCAAGGGACAGAAGCAAATTCACCCCTCCACTTT
CASSPQGTEANSPLHF
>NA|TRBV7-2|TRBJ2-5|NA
TGTGCCAGCAGCTTGGCTGTACACGGCGGCCAGTACTTC
CASSLAVHGGQYF
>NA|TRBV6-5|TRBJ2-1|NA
TGTGCCAGCAACGCCCGGGGGACCTACAATGAGCAGTTCTTC
CASNARGTYNEQFF
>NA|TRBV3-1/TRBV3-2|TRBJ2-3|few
TGTGCCAGCAGCCAAGGAAACTTCGATACGCAGTATTTT
CASSQGNFDTQYF
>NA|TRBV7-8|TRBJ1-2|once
TGTGCCAGCAGCTTAGGAGGTTTTAATGGCTACACCTTC
CASSLGGFNGYTF
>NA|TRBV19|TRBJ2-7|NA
TGTGCCAGTAGTATAGATCGGAAGGACTACGAGCAGTACTTC
CASSIDRKDYEQYF
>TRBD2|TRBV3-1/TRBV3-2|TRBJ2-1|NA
TGTGCCAGCAGCCCACCGGGGCTAGCGGGAAACAATGAGCAGTTCTTC
CASSPPGLAGNNEQFF
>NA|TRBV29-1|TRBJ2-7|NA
TGCAGCGTTGAAGGGGCCTCCTACGAGCAGTACTTC
CSVEGASYEQYF
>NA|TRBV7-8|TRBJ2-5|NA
TGTGCCAGCAGCTTAGACAGGGAAGAGACCCAGTACTTC
CASSLDREETQYF
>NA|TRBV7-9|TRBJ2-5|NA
TGTGCCAGCTGGTCGCTGGTGACATTCCAAGAGACCCAGTACTTC
CASWSLVTFQETQYF
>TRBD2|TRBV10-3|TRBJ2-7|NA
TGTGCCATCAGTGAGCGTGGACTAGGGTCCTACGAGCAGTACTTC
CAISERGLGSYEQYF
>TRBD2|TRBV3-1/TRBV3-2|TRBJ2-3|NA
TGTGCCAGCAGCCCCACTAGCGTCAGCACAGATACGCAGTATTTT
CASSPTSVSTDTQYF
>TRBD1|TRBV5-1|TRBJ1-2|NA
TGCGCCAGCAGCCCGTGGACAGGGGGTATTATAGATGGCTACACCTTC
CASSPWTGGIIDGYTF
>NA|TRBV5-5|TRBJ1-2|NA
TGTGCCAGCAGCTTGTTGGCCCTGGGGGTATCGGGAGGCTACACCTTC
CASSLLALGVSGGYTF
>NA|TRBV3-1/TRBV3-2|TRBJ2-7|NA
TGTGCCAGCAGCCAAGTCGAACGGGGTTCCTACGAGCAGTACTTC
CASSQVERGSYEQYF
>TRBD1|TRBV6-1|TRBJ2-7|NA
TGTGCCAGCAGTGAATGGGGACAGCAGATCTACGAGCAGTACTTC
CASSEWGQQIYEQYF
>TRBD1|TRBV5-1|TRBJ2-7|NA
TGCGCCAGCAGCTTGGTGGGGGGACAGGGGAGGGAGCAGTACTTC
CASSLVGGQGREQYF
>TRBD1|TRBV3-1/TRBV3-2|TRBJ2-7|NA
TGTGCCAGCAGCCACCCCCGACAGGGGCCGGGGGAGCAGTACTTC
CASSHPRQGPGEQYF
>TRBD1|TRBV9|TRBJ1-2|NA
TGTGCCAGCAGCCCAGGGGACAGCAACTATGGCTACACCTTC
CASSPGDSNYGYTF
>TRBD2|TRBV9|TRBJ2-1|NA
TGTGCCAGCAGCCCGGGTAGCGGGAGGCGGAATGAGCAGTTCTTC
CASSPGSGRRNEQFF
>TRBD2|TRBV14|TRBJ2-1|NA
TGTGCCAGCAGCCAAGAAAGGCTAGCGGGATACAATGAGCAGTTCTTC
CASSQERLAGYNEQFF
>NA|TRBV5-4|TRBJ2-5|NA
TGTGCCAGCAGCCCGTTGGCGGGGACTCCACAAGAGACCCAGTACTTC
CASSPLAGTPQETQYF
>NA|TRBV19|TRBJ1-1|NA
TGTGCCAGTAGTAGTTCAGTGTCGGGGTACACTGAAGCTTTCTTT
CASSSSVSGYTEAFF
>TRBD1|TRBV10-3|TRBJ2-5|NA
TGTGCCATCAGTGAGTCGACAGGGCAAGAGACCCAGTACTTC
CAISESTGQETQYF
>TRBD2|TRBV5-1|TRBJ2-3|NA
TGCGCCAGCAGCTTGCTCCAGCGGGGGCCCACAGATACGCAGTATTTT
CASSLLQRGPTDTQYF
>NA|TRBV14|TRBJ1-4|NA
TGTGCCAGCAGCCAAGTGGCGCGAAAACTGTTTTTT
CASSQVARKLFF
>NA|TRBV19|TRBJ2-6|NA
TGTGCCAGTAGTATATATCCCGGGACGGGACACTCTGGGGCCAACGTCCTGACTTTC
CASSIYPGTGHSGANVLTF
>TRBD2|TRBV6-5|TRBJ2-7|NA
TGTGCCAGCAGGGCCCCTAGCGGGGGGGCCCAGTACTTC
CASRAPSGGAQYF
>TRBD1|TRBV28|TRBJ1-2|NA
TGTGCCAGCAGTTTAGGACAGACAGGGTCCTATGGCTACACCTTC
CASSLGQTGSYGYTF
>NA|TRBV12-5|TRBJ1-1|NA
TGTGCTAGTGGACCCCCTTTTGCCGGGGGGCAATACACTGAAGCTTTCTTT
CASGPPFAGGQYTEAFF
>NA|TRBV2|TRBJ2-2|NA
TGTGCCAGCAGTGAAGACAGCGCGAACACCGGGGAGCTGTTTTTT
CASSEDSANTGELFF
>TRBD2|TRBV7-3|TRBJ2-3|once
TGTGCCAGCAGCAGAGCGGGAGGACGCACAGATACGCAGTATTTT
CASSRAGGRTDTQYF
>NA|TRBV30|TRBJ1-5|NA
TGTGCCTGGAGTGTTGGCGGGTATAGCAATCAGCCCCAGCATTTT
CAWSVGGYSNQPQHF
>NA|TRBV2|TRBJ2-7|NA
TGTGCCAGCAGTGCTGGATCCCTCTCCTACGAGCAGTACTTC
CASSAGSLSYEQYF
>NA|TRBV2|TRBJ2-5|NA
TGTGCCAGCAGGCCAGGGACGTCAGAGACCCAGTACTTC
CASRPGTSETQYF
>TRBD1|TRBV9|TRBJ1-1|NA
TGTGCCAGCAGCGTAACCGGGACAGGGAACACTGAAGCTTTCTTT
CASSVTGTGNTEAFF
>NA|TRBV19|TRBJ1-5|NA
TGTGCCAGTAGTATGAGGGGATCCAGCAATCAGCCCCAGCATTTT
CASSMRGSSNQPQHF
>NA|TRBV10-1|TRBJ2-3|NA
TGCGCCAGCAGTGAGTTCAGCACAGATACGCAGTATTTT
CASSEFSTDTQYF
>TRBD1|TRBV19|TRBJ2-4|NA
TGTGCCAGTAAGGACAGGGGGAAAAACATTCAGTACTTC
CASKDRGKNIQYF
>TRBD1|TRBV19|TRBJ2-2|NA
TGTGCCAGTAGGAGGGACAGGGCTAACACCGGGGAGCTGTTTTTT
CASRRDRANTGELFF